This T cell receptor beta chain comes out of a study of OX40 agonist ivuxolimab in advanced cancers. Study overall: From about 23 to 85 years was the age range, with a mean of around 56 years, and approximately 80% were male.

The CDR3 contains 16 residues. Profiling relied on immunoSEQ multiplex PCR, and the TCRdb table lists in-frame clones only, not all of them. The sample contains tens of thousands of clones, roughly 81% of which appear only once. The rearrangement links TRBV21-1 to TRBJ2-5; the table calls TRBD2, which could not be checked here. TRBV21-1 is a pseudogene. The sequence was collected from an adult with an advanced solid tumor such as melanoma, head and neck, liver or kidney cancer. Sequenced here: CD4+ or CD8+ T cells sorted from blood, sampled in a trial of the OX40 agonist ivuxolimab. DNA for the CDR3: TGTGCCAGCAGCAAAGAGGGACGGGGGGGGCGGAAGACCCAGTACTTC. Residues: CASSKEGRGGRKTQYF.